The clone carrying this T cell receptor (beta chain) was observed once. Its antigen is not identified. After autologous stem cell transplantation all patients relapsed, and prior brentuximab vedotin exposure differed between cohorts. From thawed PBMCs, magnetic negative selection was used to isolate the CD8+ T cells. The method was immunoSEQ multiplex PCR; TCRdb's version includes in-frame clones alone and lacks a portion of them. The sample includes more than 5,500 clones, around 50% of them seen just once. These data originate in a study of PD-1 blockade in classical Hodgkin lymphoma. CDR1 is MDHEN and CDR2 is SYDVKM in the germline V gene. This CDR3 region has 14 residues. V was clipped by 2 bases and J by 3 bases; unmatched bases: 3. Study-level results: Newly diagnosed patients were reported to exhibit reduced baseline TCR diversity relative to healthy donors.

Sequencing used CD8+ T cells from blood, obtained at baseline. The chain recombines TRBV28 with TRBJ2-7; 8 nucleotides line up with TRBD1. The TCR comes from a human donor with classical Hodgkin lymphoma. This CDR3 reads CASSLLDRGYEQYF. The CDR3 nucleotides are TGTGCCAGCAGTTTACTCGACAGGGGCTACGAGCAGTACTTC.